This T cell receptor (beta chain) was sequenced for a study of response to subunit inactivated influenza vaccine. Study-wide results and caveats: Each seasonal flu vaccination may recruit only limited new T cells, authors suggested.

MiXCR, applied by TCRdb to the RT-PCR reads, yields one record per CDR3 protein. The sample lists some 600,000 distinct CDR3 sequences; around 15% were seen once. Looked up from germline, CDR1 is MNHEY and CDR2 is SMNVEV (reference sequence). This CDR3 region has 16 residues. J was trimmed by 5 bases and V by 2 bases; bases with no gene match: 6. This clonotype has just a few counts. No antigen is known for it. The TCR originated in a man aged 45-60 years who received an inactivated influenza vaccine. Source: PBMCs from blood, taken 14 to 15 days before vaccination. The rearrangement joins TRBV27 to TRBJ2-1; 10 nucleotides agree with TRBD2. The CDR3 DNA reads as TGTGCCAGCAGTTTACTAGCGGGGGCCAAAGACAATGAGCAGTTCTTC. Protein product: CASSLLAGAKDNEQFF.